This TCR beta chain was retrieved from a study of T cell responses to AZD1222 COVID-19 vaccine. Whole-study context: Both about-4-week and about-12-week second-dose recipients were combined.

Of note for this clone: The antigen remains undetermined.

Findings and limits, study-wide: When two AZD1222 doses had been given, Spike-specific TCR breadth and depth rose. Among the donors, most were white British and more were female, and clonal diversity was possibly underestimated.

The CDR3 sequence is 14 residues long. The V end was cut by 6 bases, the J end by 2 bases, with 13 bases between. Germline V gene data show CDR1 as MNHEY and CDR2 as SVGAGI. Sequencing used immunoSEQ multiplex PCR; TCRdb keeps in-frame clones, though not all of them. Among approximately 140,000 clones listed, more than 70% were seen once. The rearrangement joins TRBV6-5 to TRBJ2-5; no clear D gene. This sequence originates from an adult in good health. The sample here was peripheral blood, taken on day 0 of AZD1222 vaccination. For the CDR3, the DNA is TGTGCCAGCAGACATTCTGGAAGGCAAGAGACCCAGTACTTC. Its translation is CASRHSGRQETQYF.